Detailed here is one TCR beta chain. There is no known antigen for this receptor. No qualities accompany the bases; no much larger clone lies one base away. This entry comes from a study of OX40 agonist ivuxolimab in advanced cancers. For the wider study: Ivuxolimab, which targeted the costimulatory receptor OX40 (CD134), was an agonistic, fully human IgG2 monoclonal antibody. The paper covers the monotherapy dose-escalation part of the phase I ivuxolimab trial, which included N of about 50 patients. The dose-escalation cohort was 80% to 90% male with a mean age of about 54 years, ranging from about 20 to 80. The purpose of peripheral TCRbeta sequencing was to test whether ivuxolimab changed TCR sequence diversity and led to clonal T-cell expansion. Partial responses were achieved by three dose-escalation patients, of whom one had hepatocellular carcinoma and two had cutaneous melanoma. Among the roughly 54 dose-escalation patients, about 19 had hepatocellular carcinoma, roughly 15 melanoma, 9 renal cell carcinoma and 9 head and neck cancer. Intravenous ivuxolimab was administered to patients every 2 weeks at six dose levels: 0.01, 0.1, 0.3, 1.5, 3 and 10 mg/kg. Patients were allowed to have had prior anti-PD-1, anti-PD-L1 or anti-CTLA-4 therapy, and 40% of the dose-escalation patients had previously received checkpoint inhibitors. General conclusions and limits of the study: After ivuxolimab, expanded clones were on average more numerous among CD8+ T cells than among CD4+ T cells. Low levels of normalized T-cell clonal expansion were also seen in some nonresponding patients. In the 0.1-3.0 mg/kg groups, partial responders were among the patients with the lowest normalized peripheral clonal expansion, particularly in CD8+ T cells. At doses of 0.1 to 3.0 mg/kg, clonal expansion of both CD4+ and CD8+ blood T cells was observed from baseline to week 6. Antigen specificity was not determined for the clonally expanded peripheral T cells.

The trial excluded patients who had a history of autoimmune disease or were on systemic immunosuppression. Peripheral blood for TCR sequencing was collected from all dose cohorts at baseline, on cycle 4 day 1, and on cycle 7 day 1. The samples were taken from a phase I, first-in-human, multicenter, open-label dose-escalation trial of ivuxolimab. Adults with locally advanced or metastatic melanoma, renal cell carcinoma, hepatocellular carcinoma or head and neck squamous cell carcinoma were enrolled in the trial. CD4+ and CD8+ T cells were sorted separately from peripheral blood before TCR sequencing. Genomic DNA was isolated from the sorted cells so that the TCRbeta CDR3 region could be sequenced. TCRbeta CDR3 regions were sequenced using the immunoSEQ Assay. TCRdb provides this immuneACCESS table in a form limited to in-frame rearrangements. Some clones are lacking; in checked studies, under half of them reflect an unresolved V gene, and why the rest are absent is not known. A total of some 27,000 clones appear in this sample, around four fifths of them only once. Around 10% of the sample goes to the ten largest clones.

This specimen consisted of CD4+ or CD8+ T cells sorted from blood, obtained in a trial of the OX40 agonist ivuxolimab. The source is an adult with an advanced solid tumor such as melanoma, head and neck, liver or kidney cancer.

Here the CDR3 is given as CASSLAPPWGTQQETQYF. The nucleotides are TGTGCCAGCAGCTTAGCGCCTCCTTGGGGGACTCAACAAGAGACCCAGTACTTC. The chain is made from TRBV7-7 and TRBJ2-5; TRBD2 is possibly the D segment (6 matching bases). The CDR3 contains 18 residues, cysteine and phenylalanine counted. Of the read, only the CDR3 DNA is kept; its 54 bases are in frame from base 1. The germline ends are 19 bases apart after V is trimmed by 0 bases and J by 2 bases. The germline V gene (reference sequence) yields SSHAT for CDR1 and FNYEAQ for CDR2.